This is a list of T cell receptor beta chains from one sample in a study of blood T cell repertoires in COVID-19. Only in-frame clones appear in the TCRdb table, and some are missing; sequencing was by immunoSEQ multiplex PCR. The sample has fewer than 90,000 clones, 90% to 95% seen once; the top ten hold around 4%. The specimen was peripheral blood. These receptor sequences come from a human donor with active COVID-19. The donor label of this sample is uncertain. Each CDR3 is given with its conserved first and last residue. D genes are given only for firm matches. Only some rows state a clone size, as once, few, many or a class for expanded clones.

D gene | clone size | J gene | V gene | CDR3 DNA | CDR3 protein
NA | NA | TRBJ1-1 | TRBV4-1 | TGCGCCAGCAGCCAAACCTCTACACGGGGGAACACTGAAGCTTTCTTT | CASSQTSTRGNTEAFF
NA | NA | TRBJ2-7 | TRBV9 | TGTGCCAGCAGCCCCAGGTGGAGGGCCCCGGGCGAGCAGTACTTC | CASSPRWRAPGEQYF
NA | few | TRBJ1-5 | TRBV5-1 | TGCGCCAGCAGTTTTGACCCGGGAGTGGGTCAGCCCCAGCATTTT | CASSFDPGVGQPQHF
NA | NA | TRBJ1-1 | TRBV6-1 | TGTGCCAGCAGTGAAGTGGGGGGGCAGGACACTGAAGCTTTCTTT | CASSEVGGQDTEAFF
TRBD2 | NA | TRBJ2-1 | TRBV7-2 | TGTGCCAGCAGCTTACGACTAGCGGGAGGGCGGAATGAGCAGTTCTTC | CASSLRLAGGRNEQFF
NA | NA | TRBJ1-5 | TRBV6-5 | TGTGCCAGCAGCCTTCTACAGGGAGCACATCAGCCCCAGCATTTT | CASSLLQGAHQPQHF
TRBD1 | NA | TRBJ1-3 | TRBV2 | TGTGCCAGCAGTGGGCAGGGGGCTGGAAACACCATATATTTT | CASSGQGAGNTIYF
TRBD1 | NA | TRBJ1-1 | TRBV19 | TGTGCCAGTAGACGGGACAGGGGGCAAACTGAAGCTTTCTTT | CASRRDRGQTEAFF
NA | NA | TRBJ1-4 | TRBV11-3 | TGTGCCAGCAGCTTAGTGGACACCGAAAAACTGTTTTTT | CASSLVDTEKLFF
NA | NA | TRBJ1-1 | TRBV24-1 | TGTGCCACGAGGAGGGAGATGAACACTGAAGCTTTCTTT | CATRREMNTEAFF
TRBD2 | once | TRBJ2-5 | TRBV7-9 | TGTGCCAGCAGCTTTAGGGAGGGCCAAGAGACCCAGTACTTC | CASSFREGQETQYF
NA | NA | TRBJ1-2 | TRBV10-3 | TGTGCCATCAGTGAGTCTGGCAGGGTAAACTATGGCTACACCTTC | CAISESGRVNYGYTF
TRBD1 | few | TRBJ1-2 | TRBV14 | TGTGCCAGCAGCCAAGTTGACCTCGGGACAGGGCCCTATGGCTACACCTTC | CASSQVDLGTGPYGYTF
TRBD2 | NA | TRBJ2-3 | TRBV5-1 | TGCGCCAGCAGCCGAGGGAGCGGGGGGCCCCGCCCGCAGTATTTT | CASSRGSGGPRPQYF
NA | NA | TRBJ1-2 | TRBV6-5 | TGTGCCAGCACCCACAGGGTTTATGGCTACACCTTC | CASTHRVYGYTF
TRBD1 | NA | TRBJ1-6 | TRBV4-1 | TGCGCCAGCAGCCGAGGGACAGCTAATTCACCCCTCCACTTT | CASSRGTANSPLHF
NA | NA | TRBJ1-6 | TRBV19 | TGTGCCAGTAGTATTGGAGCACCGCGAGGAAATTCACCCCTCCACTTT | CASSIGAPRGNSPLHF
TRBD2 | NA | TRBJ2-3 | TRBV19 | TGTGCCAGTAGTATAGGGCCGGGACTACGCACAGATACGCAGTATTTT | CASSIGPGLRTDTQYF
NA | NA | TRBJ1-1 | TRBV27 | TGTGCCAGTCCAGACACTAACACTGAAGCTTTCTTT | CASPDTNTEAFF
NA | NA | TRBJ2-3 | TRBV28 | TGTGCCAGCGCCCGCGAGGTCCCAGATACGCAGTATTTT | CASAREVPDTQYF
NA | NA | TRBJ2-2 | TRBV4-3 | TGCGCCAGCAGCCAAGATGCGTTTGGCACCGGGGAGCTGTTTTTT | CASSQDAFGTGELFF
TRBD2 | once | TRBJ2-1 | TRBV6-4 | TGTGCCAGCAGCGAGCTAGCGGGGGAGAACAATGAGCAGTTCTTC | CASSELAGENNEQFF
NA | NA | TRBJ1-1 | TRBV6-2/TRBV6-3 | TGTGCCAGCAGTTACTCGACAGGATACACTGAAGCTTTCTTT | CASSYSTGYTEAFF
NA | NA | TRBJ1-2 | TRBV13 | TGTGCCAGCAGCTTAGGAGGGCGGGATGGCTACACCTTC | CASSLGGRDGYTF
NA | NA | TRBJ1-6 | TRBV4-2 | TGTGCCAGCAGCCAAGATGTGAGCTCCTATAATTCACCCCTCCACTTT | CASSQDVSSYNSPLHF
NA | once | TRBJ2-2 | TRBV6-5 | TGTGCCAGCACCCAGGGTCTGACCACCGGGGAGCTGTTTTTT | CASTQGLTTGELFF
NA | NA | TRBJ2-3 | TRBV3-1/TRBV3-2 | TGTGCCAGCAGCCAAAGAGGGGGGGAGCCAATTCCAGATACGCAGTATTTT | CASSQRGGEPIPDTQYF
TRBD1 | NA | TRBJ1-1 | TRBV19 | TGTGCCAGTAGTTTGATACAGGGGACTGAAGCTTTCTTT | CASSLIQGTEAFF
NA | once | TRBJ1-6 | TRBV6-1 | TGTGCCAGCAGTGAACGCGACAGTGCCTATAATTCACCCCTCCACTTT | CASSERDSAYNSPLHF
TRBD1 | NA | TRBJ1-1 | TRBV28 | TGTGCCAGCAGTTTACCTGACAGGGCTTACACTGAAGCTTTCTTT | CASSLPDRAYTEAFF
TRBD2 | NA | TRBJ2-7 | TRBV18 | TGTGCCAGCTCAACGGGACTAGCGGGGGGCCCGTACGAGCAGTACTTC | CASSTGLAGGPYEQYF
TRBD1 | NA | TRBJ1-5 | TRBV18 | TGTGCCAGCTCACCCGGGACAGGGGGTACCCATGGTAATCAGCCCCAGCATTTT | CASSPGTGGTHGNQPQHF
TRBD1 | NA | TRBJ1-3 | TRBV7-9 | TGTGCCAGCAGCTTAGCTACCGGGACAGGCAATTCCGGAAACACCATATATTTT | CASSLATGTGNSGNTIYF
NA | NA | TRBJ2-3 | TRBV5-1 | TGCGCCAGCAGCCCAGACTTCGACAGCATTAGGGCAGATACGCAGTATTTT | CASSPDFDSIRADTQYF
TRBD2 | NA | TRBJ2-3 | TRBV11-2 | TGTGCCAGCAGCGTGACTAGCGGGGGATCAGATACGCAGTATTTT | CASSVTSGGSDTQYF
NA | NA | TRBJ1-3 | TRBV5-1 | TGCGCCAGCAGCTTGAGCGGTGACAATCAACGAAACACCATATATTTT | CASSLSGDNQRNTIYF
NA | NA | TRBJ1-6 | TRBV27 | TGTGCCAGCAGTTCCCCCTCTGGGGGCGCTTATAATTCACCCCTCCACTTT | CASSSPSGGAYNSPLHF
NA | NA | TRBJ1-1 | TRBV28 | TGTGCCAGCAGTTTAGTCCAGGGGTCTGGTAGCACTGAAGCTTTCTTT | CASSLVQGSGSTEAFF